The clone carrying this T cell receptor beta chain showed up just once. Antigen: not known. The data were taken from a study of siplizumab effects on memory and regulatory T cells. General study results and limits: Alloreactive CD4+ clones that could be mapped were on average 68.8% Treg-derived with siplizumab, against about 25% in controls. Naive T cells were seen as more diverse than memory cells and as major alloresponse contributors. Unstimulated subsets captured only a minor fraction of alloreactive clones.

The CDR3 totals 16 residues. Germline V gene sequence: CDR1 GTSNPN, CDR2 SVGIG (reference sequence). Trimming shortened V by 3 bases and J by 3 bases, and 21 bases separated the two germline ends. Using immunoSEQ multiplex PCR, the repertoire was profiled, and TCRdb retains in-frame clones only, with some absent. The table records about 100,000 clones, roughly 91% of them present only once. Sequencing used non-Treg CD4+ T cells sorted from blood. The source is a human donor in good health. The J gene is TRBJ2-7, the V gene TRBV30; tentative D call: TRBD1 (6 bases). Here the CDR3 DNA reads TGTGCCTGGAGGGAGACAGGCGGAAACCCTCTCTACGAGCAGTACTTC. The encoded protein is CAWRETGGNPLYEQYF.